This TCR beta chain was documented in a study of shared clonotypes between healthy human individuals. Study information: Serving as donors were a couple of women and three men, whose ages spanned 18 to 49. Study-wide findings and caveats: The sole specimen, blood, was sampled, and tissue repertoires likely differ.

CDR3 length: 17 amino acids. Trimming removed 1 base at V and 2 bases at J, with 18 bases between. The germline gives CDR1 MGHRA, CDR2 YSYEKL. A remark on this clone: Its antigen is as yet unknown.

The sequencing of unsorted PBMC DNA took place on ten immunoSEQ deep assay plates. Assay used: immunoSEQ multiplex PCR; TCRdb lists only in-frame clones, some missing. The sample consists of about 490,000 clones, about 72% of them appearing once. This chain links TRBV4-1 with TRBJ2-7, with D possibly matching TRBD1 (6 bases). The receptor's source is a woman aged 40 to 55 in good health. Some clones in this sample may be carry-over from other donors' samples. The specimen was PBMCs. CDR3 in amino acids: CASSQGFRKDRTYEQYF. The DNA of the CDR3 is TGCGCCAGCAGCCAAGGTTTTCGGAAAGACAGGACCTACGAGCAGTACTTC.